The clone carrying this T cell receptor (beta chain) was seen repeatedly, ten times or more. CDR3 length equals 13 residues. V gave up 3 bases and J gave up 10 bases, with 15 bases separating them. RNA transcripts gave rise to amplified TCR beta CDR3 regions. HTBI primers were used for first-round RT-PCR of the TCR CDR3. TCRdb re-called the multiplex PCR reads through MiXCR, storing one row per CDR3 protein. The sample has 600,000 to 650,000 distinct CDR3 sequences, less than 25% seen once; the top ten hold around a third. These data belong to a study of T cells in Graves' hyperthyroidism and ophthalmopathy.

This TCR was recovered from a man aged 25 to 40 with Graves' ophthalmopathy. The chain combines TRBV12-3 or TRBV12-4 with TRBJ1-2, with a possible D match to TRBD1 (5 bases). Sequencing used blood. CDR3 DNA: TGTGCCAGCAGTTTGATCCAGGGAGTTGACTACACCTTC. Its protein is CASSLIQGVDYTF.